Following are 28 T cell receptor beta chains from one sample sequenced in a study of cytomegalovirus exposure and HLA in healthy donors. The PCR made use of 60 Vbeta and 13 Jbeta primers. TCRdb keeps only in-frame clones here, not all; method: immunoSEQ multiplex PCR. The table includes 90,000 to 100,000 clones, about two thirds detected once. Source material: PBMCs. The receptors derive from a female donor in good health and CMV-seronegative.

The V call is TRBV2, the J call TRBJ1-5; D not certain. The CDR3 spans 19 residues. The V gene lost 6 bases and the J gene lost 0 bases, with 24 bases spanning the gap. CDR1 is SNHLY and CDR2 is FYNNEI in the germline V gene. The DNA of the CDR3 is TGTGCCAGCAGGGAGCGGACGTCTGGCGGTATATTTAGCAATCAGCCCCAGCATTTT. Protein: CASRERTSGGIFSNQPQHF.

The chain carries TRBV4-1 and TRBJ2-1, with TRBD2 matching over 7 bases. Germline CDR1 is MGHRA and CDR2 is YSYEKL. The CDR3 is 18 residues long. With 4 bases clipped from V and 5 bases from J, the junction kept 17 bases outside the gene matches. CDR3 protein: CASSLPGRWTREHNEQFF. The CDR3 nucleotides read TGCGCCAGCAGCCTTCCCGGGAGGTGGACTAGGGAACACAATGAGCAGTTCTTC.

The chain employs TRBV2 and TRBJ2-2, with a possible D match to TRBD1 (5 bases). Germline CDR1 and CDR2: SNHLY and FYNNEI. The CDR3 is made up of 15 amino acids. The ends were cut back, 4 bases at V and 6 bases at J, with 15 bases in the middle. CDR3 protein: CASSARSGHSGELFF. Here the CDR3 DNA reads TGTGCCAGCAGTGCCAGATCCGGACACTCCGGGGAGCTGTTTTTT.

The V gene is TRBV7-8, the J gene TRBJ1-1, with D hard to call. Germline values: CDR1 SGHVS, CDR2 FQNEAQ. The germline V and J ends were trimmed by 3 bases and 6 bases, with 8 bases remaining between them. CDR3 size: 12 residues. The CDR3: CASSFTNAEAFF. The CDR3 DNA is TGTGCCAGCAGCTTTACTAATGCTGAAGCTTTCTTT.

The rearrangement joins TRBV6-5 to TRBJ2-3; possibly TRBD2 for D (5 bases). Germline V gene lookup returns CDR1 MNHEY and CDR2 SVGAGI. The CDR3 is made up of 14 amino acids. V shed 6 bases and J shed 1 base, with 11 bases lying between them. The CDR3 DNA reads TGTGCCAGCAGGACGGAGGACGGCACAGATACGCAGTATTTT. Protein product: CASRTEDGTDTQYF.

The chain employs TRBV28 and TRBJ1-4; no firm D call. V shed 3 bases and J shed 8 bases, with 16 bases lying between them. CDR3 size: 15 residues. Germline V CDR1 and CDR2: MDHEN, SYDVKM. Here the CDR3 reads CASSFSGQEGEKLFF. The CDR3 DNA sequence: TGTGCCAGCAGTTTCTCGGGCCAGGAGGGAGAAAAACTGTTTTTT.

The V and J genes are TRBV18 and TRBJ1-1; D might be TRBD1 (5 bases). CDR3 length: 14 residues. Germline lookup yields CDR1 KGHSH and CDR2 LQKENI. V shed 2 bases and J shed 2 bases, with 9 bases lying between them. The CDR3 sequence: CASSPDRSNTEAFF. The CDR3 coding sequence is TGTGCCAGCTCACCAGACAGATCTAACACTGAAGCTTTCTTT. Full variable domain (rest looked up from reference TRBV18 and TRBJ1-1): NAGVMQNPRHLVRRRGQEARLRCSPMKGHSHVYWYRQLPEEGLKFMVYLQKENIIDESGMPKERFSAEFPKEGPSILRIQQVVRGDSAAYFCASSPDRSNTEAFFGQGTRLTVV.

The sample holds a few counts of this clone. The J gene is TRBJ1-2, the V gene TRBV4-1, with a tentative D call TRBD1 (6 bases). V was shortened by 3 bases and J by 2 bases, with 13 bases between the two germline ends. CDR1 MGHRA and CDR2 YSYEKL come from the germline V gene. This CDR3 has 15 amino acids. In DNA form, the CDR3 reads TGCGCCAGCAGCCAGGCTGACAGGTACAACTATGGCTACACCTTC. Its protein is CASSQADRYNYGYTF.

The gene calls are TRBV28 and TRBJ2-7; 8 bases match TRBD2. The CDR3 sequence is 15 residues long. Germline V CDR1 and CDR2: MDHEN, SYDVKM. Unmatched junction bases numbered 1, after V lost 0 bases and J lost 0 bases. CDR3 DNA sequence: TGTGCCAGCAGTTTATGGCGGGAGGCCTCCTACGAGCAGTACTTC. This codes for CASSLWREASYEQYF.

This chain connects TRBV19 to TRBJ1-5; 9 bases fit TRBD1. The CDR3 spans 14 residues. V shed 3 bases and J 5 bases; nucleotides not matched to a gene: 2. The germline V gene encodes CDR1 LNHDA and CDR2 SQIVND (reference sequence). The CDR3 spells CASSMTGGYQPQHF. DNA for the CDR3: TGTGCCAGTAGTATGACAGGGGGATATCAGCCCCAGCATTTT.

This chain joins TRBV27 and TRBJ2-1; D gene uncertain. There are 14 residues in the CDR3. The germline V gene has CDR1 MNHEY and CDR2 SMNVEV (reference sequence). V lost 3 bases and J lost 4, with 10 bases in between. The CDR3 bases are TGTGCCAGCAGTTTCCCCGGGTCTTACAATGAGCAGTTCTTC. Translated: CASSFPGSYNEQFF.

The rearrangement uses TRBV10-3 and TRBJ1-2, with D uncertain. The germline gives CDR1 ENHRY, CDR2 SYGVKD. Trimming cost V 7 bases and J 6 bases, with 12 bases left between them. The CDR3 length is 12 residues. The CDR3 spells CAITSDADGYTF. The CDR3 DNA sequence: TGTGCCATCACTTCAGACGCGGATGGCTACACCTTC.

The V call is TRBV16, the J call TRBJ1-2; the D is unclear. The V gene's germline CDR1 is KGHSY and CDR2 FQNENV. CDR3 size: 14 residues. Trimming took off 2 bases at V and 7 bases at J, with 14 bases between the two ends. The CDR3 DNA is TGTGCCAGCAGCCAACTCCGGGAGACCACTGGCTACACCTTC. This translates into CASSQLRETTGYTF.

The gene calls are TRBV15 and TRBJ1-1; a possible D gene is TRBD1 (6 bases). The CDR3 totals 16 residues. V lost 5 bases to trimming and J lost 5 bases, with 21 bases between them. The germline CDR1 and CDR2 sequences are LNHNV and YYDKDF (reference sequence). CDR3 DNA sequence: TGTGCCACCAGCCGGAGTCCGACAGGAGGTAAAACTGAAGCTTTCTTT. It translates to CATSRSPTGGKTEAFF.

This rearrangement joins TRBV29-1 to TRBJ2-2, with D perhaps matching TRBD2 (5 bases). The CDR3 has 15 amino acids. Germline CDR1 reads SQVTM; CDR2 reads ANQGSEA. Trimming pared 3 bases from V and 1 base from J, leaving 12 bases between. In DNA form, the CDR3 reads TGCAGCGTTGAGGCCGGGGATCGGAACACCGGGGAGCTGTTTTTT. Translating gives CSVEAGDRNTGELFF.

V usage is TRBV12-5 and J usage is TRBJ2-7; TRBD1 matches at 7 bases. V trimming: 6 bases; J trimming: 2 bases; junction bases outside the gene matches: 7. Per germline, CDR1 LGHNT and CDR2 FRNRAP. This CDR3 region has 14 residues. The DNA of the CDR3 is TGTGCTAGTGGCCCGACAGGGACGCCCTACGAGCAGTACTTC. Translated: CASGPTGTPYEQYF.

The rearrangement uses TRBV7-8 and TRBJ2-1, with D uncertain. V lost 2 bases, J lost 4 bases, and 15 bases lay in between. The germline gives CDR1 SGHVS, CDR2 FQNEAQ. The CDR3 contains 16 residues. The CDR3, as DNA: TGTGCCAGCAGCTTAAATGTAGCCATGTCATACAATGAGCAGTTCTTC. Translating it yields CASSLNVAMSYNEQFF.

This chain uses TRBV30 with TRBJ1-1; D ambiguous. Germline V CDR1 and CDR2: GTSNPN, SVGIG (reference sequence). With 4 bases removed from V and 6 bases from J, the gap between germline ends came to 12 bases. There are 12 residues in the CDR3. CDR3 sequence (DNA): TGTGCCTGGAAACGGGGATTAGCTGAAGCTTTCTTT. Residues: CAWKRGLAEAFF.

This chain uses TRBV21-1 with TRBJ1-5; TRBD1 is the table's D call, not checked against the DNA. TRBV21-1 is noted as a pseudogene. The CDR3 extends over 19 amino acids. CDR3 in amino acids: CASSRRGGQGANPNQPQHF. In DNA form, the CDR3 reads TGTGCCAGCAGCAGACGGGGAGGACAGGGGGCAAACCCCAATCAGCCCCAGCATTTT.

The rearrangement uses TRBV12-5 and TRBJ2-1; a weak D match, TRBD1 (6 bases). This CDR3 region has 14 residues. The V and J ends lost 5 bases and 8 bases respectively, with 16 bases between them. CDR1 is LGHNT and CDR2 is FRNRAP in the germline V gene. CDR3 region: CASGKGVLWDEQFF. CDR3 in DNA: TGTGCTAGTGGTAAGGGGGTACTTTGGGATGAGCAGTTCTTC.

This clone was counted between two and nine times. The rearrangement uses TRBV19 and TRBJ2-7; tentative D call: TRBD2 (7 bases). From germline, CDR1 is LNHDA and CDR2 SQIVND (reference sequence). The germline V and J ends were trimmed by 3 bases and 3 bases, with 12 bases remaining between them. CDR3 length: 14 amino acids. CDR3 nucleotides: TGTGCCAGTAGTATTGGGGGGGCCTACTACGAGCAGTACTTC. Translating gives CASSIGGAYYEQYF.

The chain has TRBV28 and TRBJ2-5; possibly TRBD2 for D (5 bases). In germline, CDR1 is MDHEN, CDR2 SYDVKM. CDR3 length: 13 residues. V was trimmed by 5 bases and J by 7 bases, leaving 14 bases between them. Written as DNA, the CDR3 is TGTGCCAGCAGTCCATCCCGGGAAGGGACCCAGTACTTC. Its protein is CASSPSREGTQYF.

This chain connects TRBV5-4 to TRBJ1-2, with 12 positions matching TRBD1. V shed 4 bases and J 6 bases; nucleotides not matched to a gene: 7. This CDR3 is 15 amino acids long. CDR1 and CDR2 (germline): SGHNT, YYREEE (reference sequence). CDR3 sequence: CASSPVGQGAHGYTF. The CDR3 bases are TGTGCCAGCAGCCCGGTGGGACAGGGGGCACATGGCTACACCTTC.

This clone showed up just once. CDR3 residues: CASSLDNRGLNTEAFF. The CDR3 DNA sequence: TGTGCCAGCAGCTTAGACAACAGGGGGTTGAACACTGAAGCTTTCTTT. The chain employs TRBV7-6 and TRBJ1-1; 8 bases match TRBD1. V shed 1 base, J shed 0 bases, and the junction held 4 bases outside the gene matches. Per germline, CDR1 SGHVS and CDR2 FNYEAQ. The CDR3 totals 16 residues.

This clone was found a few times. The rearrangement joins TRBV7-9 to TRBJ1-2, with D tentatively TRBD1 (5 bases). Per the germline V gene, CDR1 is SEHNR and CDR2 is FQNEAQ (reference sequence). Deletions cut 5 bases from V and 2 bases from J, with 9 bases between. The CDR3 has 13 amino acids. The CDR3 here is CASSPRVNYGYTF. CDR3 coding DNA: TGTGCCAGCAGCCCCAGGGTGAACTATGGCTACACCTTC.

This sequence joins TRBV5-1 and TRBJ2-1; 7 bases are a match to TRBD2. The trim removed 2 bases at V and 6 bases at J, leaving 8 bases unmatched. Germline CDR1 and CDR2: SGHRS and YFSETQ. There are 15 residues in the CDR3. CDR3 DNA: TGCGCCAGCAGCTTAATTGGCGGGAGACCCAATGAGCAGTTCTTC. Amino acids: CASSLIGGRPNEQFF.

The rearrangement joins TRBV29-1 to TRBJ1-3; TRBD1 might be the D (5 bases). Trimming left V 5 bases short and J 0 bases short, with 11 bases between. CDR3 length: 14 residues. Germline V gene lookup returns CDR1 SQVTM and CDR2 ANQGSEA. DNA of the CDR3: TGCAGCGTTCGAACAGGAGCCTCTGGAAACACCATATATTTT. Translation gives CSVRTGASGNTIYF.

This sequence joins TRBV6-1 and TRBJ2-7; 13 positions agree with TRBD2. Trimming cost V 10 bases and J 5 bases; bases outside gene matches: 8. Germline lookup yields CDR1 MNHNS and CDR2 SASEGT. This CDR3 is built from 14 residues. The CDR3 nucleotides read TGTGCCACCCGGACTAGCGGGAGCTTCCACGAGCAGTACTTC. The encoded protein is CATRTSGSFHEQYF.